This TCR beta chain stems from a study of shared clonotypes between healthy human individuals. Study-level results: Generation of non-shared clonotypes was less probable than generation of clonotypes shared by all four donors. The sharing of approximately 4.6% of naive CD4 clonotypes was seen across several donors.

Comment on this clone: What it recognizes is unknown.

Terminally differentiated effector memory CD45RA+ cells were left out of the naive CD8 fraction, which was CD45RO-negative and positively selected for CCR7. Sequenced by immunoSEQ multiplex PCR; TCRdb stores in-frame clones only, minus some. In the table there are roughly 590,000 clones, 95% to 96% of which are singletons. The CDR3 loop spans 15 amino acids. The germline V gene encodes CDR1 MNHEY and CDR2 SMNVEV (reference sequence). The junction had 9 bases not matched to a gene; V was cut back by 5 bases and J by 3 bases. The TCR comes from a woman aged 30 to 39 in good health. Sample: naive CD8+ T cells sorted from blood. J is TRBJ2-7 and V is TRBV27; 8 bases map to TRBD1. CDR3 loop: CASSTRQGMGYEQYF. CDR3 in DNA: TGTGCCAGCAGTACCCGACAGGGGATGGGCTACGAGCAGTACTTC.